Listed below are T cell receptor beta chains from one sample, sequenced in a study of Ad26.COV2.S vaccination and SARS-CoV-2 variants. Data came from immunoSEQ multiplex PCR; TCRdb stores just in-frame clones and leaves some out. Altogether 430,000 or so clones are present, 90% being singletons, with the ten largest covering over 9%. The sample in question was peripheral blood, obtained in a trial of Ad26.COV2.S vaccine versus placebo. The receptors here all came from a person between 18 and 65 years old who received the Ad26.COV2.S COVID-19 vaccine or a placebo. CDR3s include the opening cysteine and the closing phenylalanine or tryptophan.

V gene	J gene	CDR3 protein
TRBV4-1	TRBJ2-3	CASSQRRNAGGSHRTDTQYF
TRBV4-2	TRBJ1-2	CASSQTWTIEYYGYTF
TRBV27	TRBJ1-1	CASSLRRTDTEAFF
TRBV3-1/TRBV3-2	TRBJ1-1	CASSQYNYEAFF
TRBV2	TRBJ1-2	CASGGQSKGGGYTF
TRBV5-1	TRBJ2-7	CASSLVQGAHEQYF
TRBV4-1	TRBJ2-5	CASSQIVLSGRVETQYF
TRBV6-2/TRBV6-3	TRBJ2-2	CASSYGTSGRDTGELFF
TRBV9	TRBJ2-2	CASSTRQSPISTGELFF
TRBV7-9	TRBJ2-3	CASTRLEGADTQYF
TRBV27	TRBJ2-7	CASSQRSRSYEQYF